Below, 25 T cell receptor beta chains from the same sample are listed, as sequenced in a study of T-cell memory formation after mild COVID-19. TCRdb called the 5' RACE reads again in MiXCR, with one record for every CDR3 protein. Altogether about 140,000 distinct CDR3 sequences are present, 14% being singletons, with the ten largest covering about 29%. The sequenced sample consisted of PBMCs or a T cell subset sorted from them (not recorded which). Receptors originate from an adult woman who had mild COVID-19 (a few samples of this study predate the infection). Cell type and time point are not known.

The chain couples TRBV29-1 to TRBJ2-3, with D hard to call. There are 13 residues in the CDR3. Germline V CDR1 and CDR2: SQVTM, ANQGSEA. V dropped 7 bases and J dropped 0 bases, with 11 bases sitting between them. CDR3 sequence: CSAYPASTDTQYF. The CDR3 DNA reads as TGCAGCGCCTACCCGGCTAGCACAGATACGCAGTATTTT.

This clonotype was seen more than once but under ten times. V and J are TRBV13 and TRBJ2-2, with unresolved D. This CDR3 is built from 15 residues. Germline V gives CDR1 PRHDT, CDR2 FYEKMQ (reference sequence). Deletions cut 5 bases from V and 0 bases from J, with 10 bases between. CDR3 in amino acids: CASSHSGPNTGELFF. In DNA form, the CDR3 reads TGTGCCAGCAGCCACAGTGGGCCGAACACCGGGGAGCTGTTTTTT.

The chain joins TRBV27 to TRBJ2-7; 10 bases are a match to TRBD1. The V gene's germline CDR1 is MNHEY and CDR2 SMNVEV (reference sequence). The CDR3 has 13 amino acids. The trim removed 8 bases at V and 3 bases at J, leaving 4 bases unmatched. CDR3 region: CASRQGAFYEQYF. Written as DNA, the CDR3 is TGTGCCAGCCGACAGGGGGCATTCTACGAGCAGTACTTC.

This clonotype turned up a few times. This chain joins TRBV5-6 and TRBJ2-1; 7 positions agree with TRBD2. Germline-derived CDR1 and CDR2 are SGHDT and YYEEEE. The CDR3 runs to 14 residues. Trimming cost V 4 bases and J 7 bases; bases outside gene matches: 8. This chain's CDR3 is CASSIPVGGNEQFF. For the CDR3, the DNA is TGTGCCAGCAGCATCCCTGTGGGGGGGAATGAGCAGTTCTTC.

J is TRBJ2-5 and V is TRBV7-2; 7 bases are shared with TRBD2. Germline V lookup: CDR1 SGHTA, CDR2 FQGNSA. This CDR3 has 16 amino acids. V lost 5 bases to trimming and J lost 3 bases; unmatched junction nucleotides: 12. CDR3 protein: CASSPGRRLAEETQYF. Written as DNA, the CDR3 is TGTGCCAGCAGCCCCGGGCGTAGGCTAGCGGAAGAGACCCAGTACTTC.

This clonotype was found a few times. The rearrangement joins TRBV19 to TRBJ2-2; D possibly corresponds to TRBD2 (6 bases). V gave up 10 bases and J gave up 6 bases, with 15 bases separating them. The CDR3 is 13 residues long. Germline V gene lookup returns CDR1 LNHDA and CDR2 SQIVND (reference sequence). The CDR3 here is CAIPGLTSGELFF. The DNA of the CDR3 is TGTGCCATACCGGGACTTACGTCCGGGGAGCTGTTTTTT.

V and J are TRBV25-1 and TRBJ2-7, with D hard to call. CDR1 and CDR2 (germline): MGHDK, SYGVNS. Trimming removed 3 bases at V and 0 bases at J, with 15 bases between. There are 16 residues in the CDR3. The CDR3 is CASSDLGTSSSYEQYF. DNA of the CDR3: TGTGCCAGCAGTGACTTGGGAACTTCGAGCTCCTACGAGCAGTACTTC.

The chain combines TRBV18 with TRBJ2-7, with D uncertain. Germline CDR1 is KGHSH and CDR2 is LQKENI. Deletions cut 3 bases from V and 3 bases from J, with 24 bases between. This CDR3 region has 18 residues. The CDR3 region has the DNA TGTGCCAGCTCACCGAAGGCCCAGATCAATCCCACTTTCTACGAGCAGTACTTC. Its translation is CASSPKAQINPTFYEQYF.

As DNA, the CDR3 is TGCGCCAGCAGGTCAACAGCTGAAAAAGCTTTCTTT. Amino acid sequence: CASRSTAEKAFF. The J gene is TRBJ1-1, the V gene TRBV5-1; D is unresolved. The CDR3 sequence is 12 residues long. V was cut by 5 bases and J by 9 bases, with 14 bases left in between. Germline values: CDR1 SGHRS, CDR2 YFSETQ.

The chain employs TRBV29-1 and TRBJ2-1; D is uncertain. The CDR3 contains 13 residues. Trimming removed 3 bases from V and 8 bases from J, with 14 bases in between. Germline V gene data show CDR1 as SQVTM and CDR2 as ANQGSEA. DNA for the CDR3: TGCAGCGTTGACGGCATCAGTCAGGATGAGCAGTTCTTC. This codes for CSVDGISQDEQFF.

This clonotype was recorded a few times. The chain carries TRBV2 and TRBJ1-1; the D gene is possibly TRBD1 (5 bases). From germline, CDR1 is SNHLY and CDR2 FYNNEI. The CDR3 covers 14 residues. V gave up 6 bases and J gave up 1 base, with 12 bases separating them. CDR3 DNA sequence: TGTGCCAGCAGGCCGGCGGGGGGGAACACTGAAGCTTTCTTT. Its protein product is CASRPAGGNTEAFF.

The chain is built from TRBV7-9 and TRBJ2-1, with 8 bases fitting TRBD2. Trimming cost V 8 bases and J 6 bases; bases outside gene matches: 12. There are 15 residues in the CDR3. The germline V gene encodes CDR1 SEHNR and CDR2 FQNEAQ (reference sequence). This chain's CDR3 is CASQGGTRKPNEQFF. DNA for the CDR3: TGTGCCAGCCAGGGTGGGACTAGAAAACCCAATGAGCAGTTCTTC.

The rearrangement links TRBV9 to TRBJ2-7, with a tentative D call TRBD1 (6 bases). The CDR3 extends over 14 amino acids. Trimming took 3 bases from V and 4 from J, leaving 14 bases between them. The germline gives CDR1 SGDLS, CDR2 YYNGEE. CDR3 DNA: TGTGCCAGCAGCGCCCAGGACAGAGCTTACGAGCAGTACTTC. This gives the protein CASSAQDRAYEQYF.

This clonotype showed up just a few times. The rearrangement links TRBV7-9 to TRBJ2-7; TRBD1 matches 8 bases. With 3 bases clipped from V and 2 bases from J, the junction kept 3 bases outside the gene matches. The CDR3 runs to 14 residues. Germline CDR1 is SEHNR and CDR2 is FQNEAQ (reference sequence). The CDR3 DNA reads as TGTGCCAGCAGCTTCGACAGGGGACCCTACGAGCAGTACTTC. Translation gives CASSFDRGPYEQYF.

The CDR3 DNA sequence: TGTGCCAGCAGTGACTCGGCGGGTTCCTACAATGAGCAGTTCTTC. It specifies CASSDSAGSYNEQFF. This chain joins TRBV6-4 and TRBJ2-1, with D possibly being TRBD2 (5 bases). V was clipped by 0 bases and J by 1 base, with 7 bases between them. Looked up from germline, CDR1 is MRHNA and CDR2 is SNTAGT. The CDR3 is made up of 15 amino acids.

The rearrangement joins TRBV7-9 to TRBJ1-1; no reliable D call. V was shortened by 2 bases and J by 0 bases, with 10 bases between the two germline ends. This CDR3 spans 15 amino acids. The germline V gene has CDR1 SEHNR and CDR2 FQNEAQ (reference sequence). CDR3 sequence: CASSLFSGMNTEAFF. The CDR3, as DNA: TGTGCCAGCAGCTTATTCTCGGGAATGAACACTGAAGCTTTCTTT.

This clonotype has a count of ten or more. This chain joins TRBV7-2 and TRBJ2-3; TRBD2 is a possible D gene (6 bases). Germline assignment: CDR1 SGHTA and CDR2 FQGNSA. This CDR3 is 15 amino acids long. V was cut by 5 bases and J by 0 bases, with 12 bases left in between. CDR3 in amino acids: CASSQAGSSTDTQYF. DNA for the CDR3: TGTGCCAGCAGCCAAGCGGGTTCTAGCACAGATACGCAGTATTTT. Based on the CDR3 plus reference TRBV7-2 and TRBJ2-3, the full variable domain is GAGVSQSPSNKVTEKGKDVELRCDPISGHTALYWYRQSLGQGLEFLIYFQGNSAPDKSGLPSDRFSAERTGGSVSTLTIQRTQQEDSAVYLCASSQAGSSTDTQYFGPGTRLTVL.

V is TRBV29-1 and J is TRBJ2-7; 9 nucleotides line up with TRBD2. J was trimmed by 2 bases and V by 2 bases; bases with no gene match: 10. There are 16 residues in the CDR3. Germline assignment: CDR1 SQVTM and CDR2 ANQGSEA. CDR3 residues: CSVESDLAGSTYEQYF. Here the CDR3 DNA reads TGCAGCGTTGAATCGGACCTAGCGGGGTCAACCTACGAGCAGTACTTC.

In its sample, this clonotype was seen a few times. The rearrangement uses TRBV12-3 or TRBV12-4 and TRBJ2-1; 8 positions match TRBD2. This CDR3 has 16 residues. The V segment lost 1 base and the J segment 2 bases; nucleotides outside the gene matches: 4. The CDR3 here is CASSLVTSGPYNEQFF. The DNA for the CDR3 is TGTGCCAGCAGTTTAGTAACTAGCGGTCCCTACAATGAGCAGTTCTTC.

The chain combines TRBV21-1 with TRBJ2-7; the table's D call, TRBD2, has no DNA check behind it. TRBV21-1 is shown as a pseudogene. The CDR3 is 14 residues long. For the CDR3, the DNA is TGTGCCAGCATTCCGGGGAATAAAGCCTACGAGCAGTACTTC. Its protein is CASIPGNKAYEQYF.

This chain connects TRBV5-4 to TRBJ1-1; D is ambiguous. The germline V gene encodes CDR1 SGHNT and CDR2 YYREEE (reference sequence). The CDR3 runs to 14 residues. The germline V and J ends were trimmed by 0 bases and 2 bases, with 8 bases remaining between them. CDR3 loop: CASSLGSANTEAFF. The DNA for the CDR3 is TGTGCCAGCAGCTTGGGGTCAGCCAACACTGAAGCTTTCTTT.

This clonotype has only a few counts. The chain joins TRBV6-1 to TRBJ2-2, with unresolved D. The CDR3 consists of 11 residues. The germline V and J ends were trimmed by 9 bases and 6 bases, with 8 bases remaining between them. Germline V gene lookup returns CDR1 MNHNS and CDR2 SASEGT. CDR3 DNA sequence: TGTGCCAGTTGGGGTTCCGGGGAGCTGTTTTTT. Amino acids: CASWGSGELFF.

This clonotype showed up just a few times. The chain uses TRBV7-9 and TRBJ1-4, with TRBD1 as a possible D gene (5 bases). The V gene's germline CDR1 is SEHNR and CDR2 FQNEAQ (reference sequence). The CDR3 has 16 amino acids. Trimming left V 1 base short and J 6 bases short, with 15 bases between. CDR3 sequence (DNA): TGTGCCAGCAGCTTAGGGCCCTGGGGCCCTGATGAAAAACTGTTTTTT. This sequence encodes CASSLGPWGPDEKLFF.

The CDR3 DNA sequence: TGTGCCAGCAGCTTAGGGAGAACAGGTGAAGCTTTCTTT. Residues: CASSLGRTGEAFF. The V and J genes are TRBV11-2 and TRBJ1-1, with D perhaps matching TRBD1 (5 bases). Germline CDR1 and CDR2: SGHAT and FQNNGV. V was shortened by 1 base and J by 7 bases, with 10 bases between the two germline ends. The CDR3 runs 13 residues.

The DNA of the CDR3 is TGCAGTGCTAGAGCGTTGGGGAACACTGAAGCTTTCTTT. This translates into CSARALGNTEAFF. This rearrangement joins TRBV20-1 to TRBJ1-1; no clear D gene. Trimming took off 1 base at V and 1 base at J, with 7 bases between the two ends. There are 13 residues in the CDR3. In germline, CDR1 is DFQATT, CDR2 SNEGSKA (reference sequence).